This TCR beta chain is from a study of shared clonotypes between healthy human individuals. Whole-study results and caveats: Naive subsets, compared against memory subsets, generally had larger estimated richness values.

As regards this clone: Antigen specificity is unknown.

The CDR3 contains 15 residues. Trimming took off 0 bases at V and 3 bases at J, with 12 bases between the two ends. The germline V gene encodes CDR1 SGHAT and CDR2 FQNNGV. The split of CD4+ cells yielded CD45RA+ naive and CD45RA-negative memory subsets. Here immunoSEQ multiplex PCR was the method, and the copy in TCRdb shows in-frame clones only, minus some. The sample includes around 980,000 clones, around three quarters seen only once; the top ten take roughly 0.57%. The sequenced sample consisted of memory CD4+ T cells from PBMCs. Regarding subset: CD45RA-negative fraction. The receptor comes from a man between 18 and 35 years old in good health. Some clones in this sample may be carry-over from other donors' samples. The chain combines TRBV11-2 with TRBJ2-7; possibly TRBD2 for D (6 bases). The DNA for the CDR3 is TGTGCCAGCAGCTTAGACATGGCTAGCGTCTACGAGCAGTACTTC. Protein product: CASSLDMASVYEQYF.